These T cell receptor beta chains were read from a single sample in a study of blood T cell repertoires in COVID-19. Data came from immunoSEQ multiplex PCR; TCRdb stores just in-frame clones and leaves some out. Of about 140,000 clones listed, approximately 88% are singletons. Sample: PBMCs or T cells enriched from blood (not recorded which). These receptors were obtained from a man aged 35 to 55 with acute COVID-19. CDR3s include the opening cysteine and the closing phenylalanine or tryptophan. A D gene is named only where the DNA matches it firmly. For some rows the clone size is stated as once, few or many, or as a class when expanded; others skip it.

CDR3 protein: CASSIYRGSNQPQHF
CDR3 DNA: TGTGCCAGTAGTATATACAGGGGAAGCAATCAGCCCCAGCATTTT
D gene: TRBD1
V gene: TRBV19
clone size: NA
J gene: TRBJ1-5

CDR3 protein: CASSHPPAGETQYF
CDR3 DNA: TGTGCCAGCAGCCATCCCCCAGCGGGGGAGACCCAGTACTTC
D gene: TRBD2
V gene: TRBV7-8
clone size: NA
J gene: TRBJ2-5

CDR3 protein: CASSSQASGTADTQYF
CDR3 DNA: TGTGCCAGCAGCTCCCAGGCTAGCGGGACCGCAGATACGCAGTATTTT
D gene: TRBD2
V gene: TRBV5-4
clone size: NA
J gene: TRBJ2-3

CDR3 protein: CATDNNGQADLGAFF
CDR3 DNA: TGTGCCACCGATAATAACGGACAGGCGGATTTGGGAGCTTTCTTT
D gene: TRBD1
V gene: TRBV10-3
clone size: NA
J gene: TRBJ1-1

CDR3 protein: CASSIGSGSTDTQYF
CDR3 DNA: TGTGCCAGTAGTATAGGGAGCGGAAGCACAGATACGCAGTATTTT
D gene: NA
V gene: TRBV19
clone size: NA
J gene: TRBJ2-3

CDR3 protein: CASSIQDSGNQPQHF
CDR3 DNA: TGTGCCAGTAGTATTCAGGACAGTGGCAATCAGCCCCAGCATTTT
D gene: NA
V gene: TRBV19
clone size: NA
J gene: TRBJ1-5

CDR3 protein: CASSQAGPGANVLTF
CDR3 DNA: TGTGCCAGCAGCCAAGCGGGTCCTGGGGCCAACGTCCTGACTTTC
D gene: NA
V gene: TRBV4-2
clone size: NA
J gene: TRBJ2-6

CDR3 protein: CAWSGSRGNTEAFF
CDR3 DNA: TGTGCCTGGAGTGGGAGTAGGGGTAACACTGAAGCTTTCTTT
D gene: NA
V gene: TRBV30
clone size: NA
J gene: TRBJ1-1

CDR3 protein: CASSISAGRTYYNEQFF
CDR3 DNA: TGTGCCAGTAGTATCTCGGCGGGCAGGACCTACTACAATGAGCAGTTCTTC
D gene: NA
V gene: TRBV19
clone size: NA
J gene: TRBJ2-1

CDR3 protein: CASSMRQGIQETQYF
CDR3 DNA: TGTGCCAGTAGTATGAGACAGGGTATCCAAGAGACCCAGTACTTC
D gene: TRBD1
V gene: TRBV19
clone size: NA
J gene: TRBJ2-5

CDR3 protein: CASSLARGQVQETQYF
CDR3 DNA: TGTGCCAGCAGCTTAGCCCGCGGACAGGTCCAAGAGACCCAGTACTTC
D gene: TRBD1
V gene: TRBV7-2
clone size: NA
J gene: TRBJ2-5

CDR3 protein: CASSTGDRGLEETQYF
CDR3 DNA: TGTGCCAGCAGTACAGGGGACAGGGGGCTTGAGGAGACCCAGTACTTC
D gene: TRBD1
V gene: TRBV28
clone size: NA
J gene: TRBJ2-5

CDR3 protein: CASSALPWATEAFF
CDR3 DNA: TGTGCCAGCAGCGCCCTCCCCTGGGCCACTGAAGCTTTCTTT
D gene: NA
V gene: TRBV9
clone size: NA
J gene: TRBJ1-1

CDR3 protein: CASSRYTGVGQPQHF
CDR3 DNA: TGTGCCAGTAGTCGGTACACAGGGGTTGGGCAGCCCCAGCATTTT
D gene: TRBD1
V gene: TRBV19
clone size: NA
J gene: TRBJ1-5

CDR3 protein: CATSRVPGQGIKEAFF
CDR3 DNA: TGTGCCACCAGCAGAGTACCGGGACAGGGTATTAAGGAAGCTTTCTTT
D gene: TRBD1
V gene: TRBV15
clone size: NA
J gene: TRBJ1-1

CDR3 protein: CATSDHASGYNEQFF
CDR3 DNA: TGTGCCACCAGTGACCACGCTAGCGGCTACAATGAGCAGTTCTTC
D gene: TRBD2
V gene: TRBV24-1
clone size: NA
J gene: TRBJ2-1

CDR3 protein: CASSSPRTSGGHEQFF
CDR3 DNA: TGTGCCAGCAGCTCCCCCCGGACTAGCGGGGGCCATGAGCAGTTCTTC
D gene: TRBD2
V gene: TRBV11-2
clone size: NA
J gene: TRBJ2-1

CDR3 protein: CASSYVTRGTYGYTF
CDR3 DNA: TGTGCCAGCAGTTACGTCACCAGGGGGACCTATGGCTACACCTTC
D gene: TRBD1
V gene: TRBV6-5
clone size: NA
J gene: TRBJ1-2

CDR3 protein: CSVESPTSGATDTQYF
CDR3 DNA: TGCAGCGTTGAATCCCCGACTAGCGGGGCCACAGATACGCAGTATTTT
D gene: TRBD2
V gene: TRBV29-1
clone size: NA
J gene: TRBJ2-3

CDR3 protein: CASSYRDMGTEAFF
CDR3 DNA: TGTGCCAGCAGTTACCGGGACATGGGTACTGAAGCTTTCTTT
D gene: NA
V gene: TRBV28
clone size: NA
J gene: TRBJ1-1

CDR3 protein: CASSYSDRGNPQHF
CDR3 DNA: TGTGCCAGCAGTTACTCAGACCGCGGGAATCCCCAGCATTTT
D gene: NA
V gene: TRBV6-2/TRBV6-3
clone size: NA
J gene: TRBJ1-5

CDR3 protein: CASSYSPIGTGWIHEQYF
CDR3 DNA: TGTGCCAGCAGTTACTCTCCTATTGGGACAGGGTGGATCCACGAGCAGTACTTC
D gene: TRBD1
V gene: TRBV6-2/TRBV6-3
clone size: once
J gene: TRBJ2-7

CDR3 protein: CASSLARVYSNQPQHF
CDR3 DNA: TGTGCCAGCAGCTTAGCGCGAGTCTATAGCAATCAGCCCCAGCATTTT
D gene: NA
V gene: TRBV7-8
clone size: NA
J gene: TRBJ1-5

CDR3 protein: CASSDRRGQETQYF
CDR3 DNA: TGTGCCAGCAGTGACCGCCGGGGGCAAGAGACCCAGTACTTC
D gene: NA
V gene: TRBV28
clone size: once
J gene: TRBJ2-5

CDR3 protein: CASSLAGGGYEQYF
CDR3 DNA: TGCGCCAGCAGCTTGGCGGGGGGCGGCTACGAGCAGTACTTC
D gene: NA
V gene: TRBV5-1
clone size: NA
J gene: TRBJ2-7

CDR3 protein: CASSFFDQPQHF
CDR3 DNA: TGTGCCAGCAGTTTCTTCGATCAGCCCCAGCATTTT
D gene: NA
V gene: TRBV28
clone size: NA
J gene: TRBJ1-5

CDR3 protein: CASSFRDYNEQFF
CDR3 DNA: TGTGCCAGCAGCTTCAGGGACTACAATGAGCAGTTCTTC
D gene: NA
V gene: TRBV21-1
clone size: NA
J gene: TRBJ2-1

CDR3 protein: CASSLSPVMQYF
CDR3 DNA: TGTGCCAGCAGCTTGTCTCCGGTGATGCAGTATTTT
D gene: NA
V gene: TRBV7-8
clone size: NA
J gene: TRBJ2-3

CDR3 protein: CASSLGGNLLYEQYF
CDR3 DNA: TGCGCCAGCAGCTTGGGAGGGAATCTACTCTACGAGCAGTACTTC
D gene: NA
V gene: TRBV5-1
clone size: NA
J gene: TRBJ2-7

CDR3 protein: CATGTPNTEAFF
CDR3 DNA: TGTGCCACGGGGACACCGAACACTGAAGCTTTCTTT
D gene: NA
V gene: TRBV10-3
clone size: NA
J gene: TRBJ1-1

CDR3 protein: CASSDTSGSDEQFF
CDR3 DNA: TGTGCCAGCAGCGATACTAGCGGGAGCGATGAGCAGTTCTTC
D gene: TRBD2
V gene: TRBV9
clone size: NA
J gene: TRBJ2-1

CDR3 protein: CASSQQDRARGTEQFF
CDR3 DNA: TGCGCCAGCAGCCAGCAAGACAGGGCCAGAGGGACTGAGCAGTTCTTC
D gene: TRBD1
V gene: TRBV4-3
clone size: NA
J gene: TRBJ2-1

CDR3 protein: CASSQDLTRGNTIYF
CDR3 DNA: TGTGCCAGCAGCCAAGATCTGACACGCGGAAACACCATATATTTT
D gene: NA
V gene: TRBV3-1/TRBV3-2
clone size: NA
J gene: TRBJ1-3

CDR3 protein: CAWSVRGEGNTIYF
CDR3 DNA: TGTGCCTGGAGTGTACGGGGAGAAGGGAACACCATATATTTT
D gene: NA
V gene: TRBV30
clone size: NA
J gene: TRBJ1-3

CDR3 protein: CASSPGTGGTEAFF
CDR3 DNA: TGCGCCAGCAGCCCGGGGACAGGGGGCACTGAAGCTTTCTTT
D gene: TRBD1
V gene: TRBV4-3
clone size: NA
J gene: TRBJ1-1

CDR3 protein: CASSPNTGQGYEQYF
CDR3 DNA: TGCGCCAGCAGCCCTAACACCGGACAGGGCTACGAGCAGTACTTC
D gene: TRBD1
V gene: TRBV5-1
clone size: NA
J gene: TRBJ2-7

CDR3 protein: CASRLPGTSGRNEQFF
CDR3 DNA: TGTGCCAGCAGGCTTCCCGGGACTAGCGGGAGAAATGAGCAGTTCTTC
D gene: TRBD2
V gene: TRBV7-8
clone size: once
J gene: TRBJ2-1

CDR3 protein: CASSLRAGGPNEQFF
CDR3 DNA: TGTGCCAGCAGCTTAAGGGCGGGAGGGCCCAATGAGCAGTTCTTC
D gene: TRBD2
V gene: TRBV7-2
clone size: NA
J gene: TRBJ2-1

CDR3 protein: CASTPQGSGNTIYF
CDR3 DNA: TGTGCCAGCACCCCCCAGGGTTCGGGAAACACCATATATTTT
D gene: NA
V gene: TRBV7-9
clone size: NA
J gene: TRBJ1-3

CDR3 protein: CASSLVAGASDTQYF
CDR3 DNA: TGTGCCAGCAGCTTAGTGGCGGGAGCTTCAGATACGCAGTATTTT
D gene: TRBD2
V gene: TRBV7-2
clone size: NA
J gene: TRBJ2-3

CDR3 protein: CASSFLQSYEQYF
CDR3 DNA: TGTGCCAGCAGCTTTTTACAGTCCTACGAGCAGTACTTC
D gene: NA
V gene: TRBV7-8
clone size: NA
J gene: TRBJ2-7

CDR3 protein: CASSHITGEAFF
CDR3 DNA: TGTGCCAGCAGCCATATCACAGGGGAGGCTTTCTTT
D gene: TRBD1
V gene: TRBV5-4
clone size: once
J gene: TRBJ1-1

CDR3 protein: CASSSPPTEHMNTEAFF
CDR3 DNA: TGCGCCAGCAGTTCCCCCCCGACAGAGCATATGAACACTGAAGCTTTCTTT
D gene: NA
V gene: TRBV10-2
clone size: NA
J gene: TRBJ1-1